Presented here are 24 T cell receptor beta chains from one specimen sequenced in a study of cytomegalovirus exposure and HLA in healthy donors. Primers: 60 Vbeta forward and 13 Jbeta reverse. Libraries were prepared by immunoSEQ multiplex PCR; TCRdb keeps only in-frame clonotypes and omits some of them. Of 130,000 or so clones listed, roughly 9.6% are singletons. The sequenced material came from PBMCs. The source of these receptors is a woman aged 40 to 49 in good health and CMV-seropositive.

This clone was observed a few times. This rearrangement joins TRBV6-1 to TRBJ2-5; 8 bases fit TRBD1. There are 13 residues in the CDR3. After removal of 5 bases from V and 4 bases from J, the junction contained 3 bases not matched to a gene. CDR1 is MNHNS and CDR2 is SASEGT in the germline V gene. The CDR3 nucleotides read TGTGCCAGCAGTAGCAGGGGGCTAGAGACCCAGTACTTC. Translated, it gives CASSSRGLETQYF.

In its sample, this clone was seen a few times. The chain has TRBV2 and TRBJ2-5; 7 positions match TRBD1. The DNA end favors TRBJ2-7, so the J call may be wrong. Germline assignment: CDR1 SNHLY and CDR2 FYNNEI. This CDR3 is built from 13 residues. Here the CDR3 DNA reads TGTGCCAGCAGTCGACAGGGTCGCGACGAGCAGTACTTC. Protein product: CASSRQGRDEQYF.

This clone came up a few times. V and J are TRBV2 and TRBJ2-1; 11 nucleotides line up with TRBD2. Germline trimming cut 4 bases from V and 12 bases from J; bases unmatched to any gene: 2. Germline V gene lookup returns CDR1 SNHLY and CDR2 FYNNEI. The CDR3 is 12 amino acids. CDR3 region: CASSATSGGQFF. The DNA for the CDR3 is TGTGCCAGCAGTGCTACTAGCGGGGGGCAGTTCTTC.

The J gene is TRBJ2-5, the V gene TRBV7-2, with TRBD2 matching 13 bases. V shed 5 bases and J 0 bases; nucleotides not matched to a gene: 6. Per the germline V gene, CDR1 is SGHTA and CDR2 is FQGNSA. The CDR3 has 17 amino acids. Here the CDR3 reads CASSMGLAGPYQETQYF. CDR3 coding DNA: TGTGCCAGCAGCATGGGACTAGCGGGGCCCTACCAAGAGACCCAGTACTTC.

This clone was observed a handful of times. This chain connects TRBV27 to TRBJ1-2; TRBD1 matches at 11 bases. Trimming took 0 bases from V and 7 from J; bases not matched to a gene: 4. Germline-derived CDR1 and CDR2 are MNHEY and SMNVEV (reference sequence). The CDR3 consists of 15 residues. The CDR3: CASSLSGTGGIGYTF. CDR3 bases: TGTGCCAGCAGTTTATCCGGGACAGGGGGAATTGGCTACACCTTC.

The chain recombines TRBV2 with TRBJ2-5; D is unclear. Germline loops: CDR1 SNHLY, CDR2 FYNNEI. V was cut by 5 bases and J by 5 bases, with 12 bases left in between. The CDR3 spans 13 residues. The CDR3 DNA follows: TGTGCCAGCAGTAACCCCACTACGGAGACCCAGTACTTC. Its translation is CASSNPTTETQYF.

The rearrangement joins TRBV7-8 to TRBJ2-1; 7 bases are shared with TRBD1. The CDR3 runs to 14 residues. Germline V gives CDR1 SGHVS, CDR2 FQNEAQ. V lost 8 bases to trimming and J lost 3 bases; unmatched junction nucleotides: 7. The DNA for the CDR3 is TGTGCCAGCGGGTACAGGGGTCTCTACAATGAGCAGTTCTTC. Its protein product is CASGYRGLYNEQFF.

The V gene is TRBV2, the J gene TRBJ2-4; TRBD1 aligns across 7 bases. CDR1 and CDR2 (germline): SNHLY, FYNNEI. V trimming: 7 bases; J trimming: 1 base; junction bases outside the gene matches: 4. The CDR3 spans 14 residues. DNA of the CDR3: TGTGCCAGCATTCAAGGGGGCGCCAAAAACATTCAGTACTTC. Translating it yields CASIQGGAKNIQYF.

Concerning this clone: At one end the junction does not follow the germline gene, possibly because of a read error. The chain is built from TRBV29-1 and TRBJ1-2; 8 positions match TRBD1. CDR3 size: 13 residues. Germline V gene data show CDR1 as SQVTM and CDR2 as ANQGSEA. Here the CDR3 reads CSVEESRGRGYNF. The CDR3 nucleotides read TGCAGCGTTGAAGAATCCAGGGGGCGAGGCTACAACTTC. Full variable domain (rest looked up from reference TRBV29-1 and TRBJ1-2): SAVISQKPSRDICQRGTSLTIQCQVDSQVTMMFWYRQQPGQSLTLIATANQGSEATYESGFVIDKFPISRPNLTFSTLTVSNMSPEDSSIYLCSVEESRGRGYNFGSGTRLTVV.

This chain connects TRBV10-3 to TRBJ2-1; D may be TRBD2 (6 bases). The germline V gene has CDR1 ENHRY and CDR2 SYGVKD. This CDR3 has 15 amino acids. Deletions cut 5 bases from V and 0 bases from J, with 11 bases between. The CDR3 sequence: CAISPSVSSYNEQFF. The DNA of the CDR3 is TGTGCCATCAGTCCTAGCGTAAGCTCCTACAATGAGCAGTTCTTC.

The gene calls are TRBV19 and TRBJ2-3, with D perhaps TRBD2 (5 bases). Germline V lookup: CDR1 LNHDA, CDR2 SQIVND (reference sequence). V was clipped by 1 base and J by 5 bases, with 19 bases between them. The CDR3 covers 17 residues. CDR3 in amino acids: CASSIGGRGLRGDTQYF. CDR3 nucleotide sequence: TGTGCCAGTAGTATAGGAGGGCGAGGTCTGAGAGGAGATACGCAGTATTTT.

In this sample, this clone turned up a few times. The V and J genes are TRBV14 and TRBJ1-3; 9 bases fit TRBD1. The CDR3 loop spans 16 amino acids. Germline loops: CDR1 SGHDN, CDR2 FVKESK. V was pared by 4 bases and J by 7 bases, with 11 bases of the junction left unmatched. CDR3 residues: CASSPDRGGTLNTIYF. CDR3 in DNA: TGTGCCAGCAGCCCGGACAGGGGAGGAACCCTTAACACCATATATTTT.

This clone has a handful of counts. This rearrangement joins TRBV5-1 to TRBJ1-6; 11 bases align to TRBD1. CDR3 length equals 18 residues. The junction had 5 bases not matched to a gene; V was cut back by 2 bases and J by 1 base. Germline loops: CDR1 SGHRS, CDR2 YFSETQ. The CDR3: CASSFGTGGRSYNSPLHF. The CDR3 nucleotides read TGCGCCAGCAGCTTCGGGACAGGGGGAAGGTCCTATAATTCACCCCTCCACTTT.

This clone was detected only a few times. The rearrangement links TRBV5-4 to TRBJ2-2; 7 positions match TRBD1. CDR1 and CDR2 from the germline V gene are SGHNT and YYREEE (reference sequence). This CDR3 is 17 amino acids long. With V trimmed by 2 bases and J by 4 bases, 11 bases remained unmatched. The CDR3 reads CASSFPLGAGGTGELFF. CDR3 DNA sequence: TGTGCCAGCAGCTTCCCTTTGGGTGCAGGGGGCACCGGGGAGCTGTTTTTT.

This clone appeared a few times. This chain links TRBV7-9 with TRBJ2-5, with D possibly matching TRBD2 (6 bases). V was shortened by 4 bases and J by 2 bases, with 8 bases between the two germline ends. This CDR3 has 13 residues. Germline loops: CDR1 SEHNR, CDR2 FQNEAQ (reference sequence). CDR3 sequence: CASSSSGQETQYF. The DNA for the CDR3 is TGTGCCAGCAGCTCCAGCGGGCAAGAGACCCAGTACTTC.

In this sample, this clone turned up a few times. The V gene is TRBV19, the J gene TRBJ2-1; D remains ambiguous. The CDR3 is 18 amino acids. The germline gives CDR1 LNHDA, CDR2 SQIVND (reference sequence). Trimming took off 5 bases at V and 6 bases at J, with 26 bases between the two ends. CDR3: CASSPSPGVFSSGNEQFF. CDR3 DNA sequence: TGTGCCAGTAGTCCCTCTCCCGGAGTTTTTTCTTCGGGCAATGAGCAGTTCTTC.

The chain employs TRBV11-3 and TRBJ2-1, with TRBD1 identical over 8 bases. V lost 3 bases, J lost 7 bases, and 8 bases stayed unmatched. CDR3 size: 15 residues. Germline V gene sequence: CDR1 SGHNT, CDR2 YENEEA. CDR3 residues: CASSFGQGRSNEQFF. CDR3 bases: TGTGCCAGCAGCTTTGGACAGGGACGATCGAATGAGCAGTTCTTC.

The chain links TRBV6-4 to TRBJ1-1; no definite D call. Germline V gene sequence: CDR1 MRHNA, CDR2 SNTAGT. The V and J ends lost 6 bases and 2 bases respectively, with 13 bases between them. The CDR3 totals 14 residues. The chain's CDR3 is CASSQDGVNTEAFF. The CDR3 bases are TGTGCCAGCAGCCAGGACGGGGTTAACACTGAAGCTTTCTTT.

The genes are TRBV6-6 and TRBJ1-4; D is perhaps TRBD1 (5 bases). Germline V gives CDR1 MNHNY, CDR2 SVGAGI (reference sequence). With 7 bases removed from V and 4 bases from J, the gap between germline ends came to 10 bases. CDR3 size: 13 residues. The CDR3 loop is CASTDSVNEKLFF. CDR3 DNA: TGTGCCAGCACCGACAGCGTTAATGAAAAACTGTTTTTT.

This clone was detected only a few times. V usage is TRBV29-1 and J usage is TRBJ1-1; TRBD1 agrees at 7 bases. The CDR3 contains 12 residues. Germline trimming cut 6 bases from V and 6 bases from J; bases unmatched to any gene: 7. Per germline, CDR1 SQVTM and CDR2 ANQGSEA. CDR3 in DNA: TGCAGCGTCGTCGGACAGGCCTCTGAAGCTTTCTTT. Protein sequence: CSVVGQASEAFF.

This clone was detected a few times. The V and J genes are TRBV19 and TRBJ2-1, with TRBD1 matching over 7 bases. Trimming removed 1 base from V and 7 bases from J; junction bases left unmatched: 7. This CDR3 contains 15 residues. CDR1 LNHDA and CDR2 SQIVND come from the germline V gene (reference sequence). CDR3 in DNA: TGTGCCAGTAGTATAGTGGGGACAGCCGTTAATGAGCAGTTCTTC. This encodes CASSIVGTAVNEQFF.

This chain joins TRBV27 and TRBJ2-4; 8 bases line up with TRBD2. This CDR3 has 14 amino acids. Germline CDR1 reads MNHEY; CDR2 reads SMNVEV (reference sequence). V was pared by 4 bases and J by 6 bases, with 5 bases of the junction left unmatched. This chain's CDR3 is CASSSIRGGNIQYF. CDR3 DNA: TGTGCCAGCAGTTCCATTCGGGGGGGAAACATTCAGTACTTC.

This clone was found a few times. The V gene is TRBV5-4, the J gene TRBJ1-4, with D tentatively TRBD1 (5 bases). The CDR3 loop spans 15 amino acids. The germline V gene encodes CDR1 SGHNT and CDR2 YYREEE (reference sequence). V gave up 3 bases and J gave up 3 bases, with 12 bases separating them. CDR3 sequence reads: CASSSKGEPNEKLFF. In nucleotides, the CDR3 is TGTGCCAGCAGCTCAAAAGGGGAACCTAATGAAAAACTGTTTTTT.

This clone has only a few counts. V usage is TRBV19 and J usage is TRBJ2-2, with a weak D call TRBD1 (6 bases). CDR1 is LNHDA and CDR2 is SQIVND in the germline V gene (reference sequence). There are 19 residues in the CDR3. Trimming removed 5 bases at V and 6 bases at J, with 28 bases between. The CDR3 nucleotides are TGTGCCAGTAGTTTGTTGGGTAAAGGGTTCGATGGGGGCTCCGGGGAGCTGTTTTTT. It encodes CASSLLGKGFDGGSGELFF.